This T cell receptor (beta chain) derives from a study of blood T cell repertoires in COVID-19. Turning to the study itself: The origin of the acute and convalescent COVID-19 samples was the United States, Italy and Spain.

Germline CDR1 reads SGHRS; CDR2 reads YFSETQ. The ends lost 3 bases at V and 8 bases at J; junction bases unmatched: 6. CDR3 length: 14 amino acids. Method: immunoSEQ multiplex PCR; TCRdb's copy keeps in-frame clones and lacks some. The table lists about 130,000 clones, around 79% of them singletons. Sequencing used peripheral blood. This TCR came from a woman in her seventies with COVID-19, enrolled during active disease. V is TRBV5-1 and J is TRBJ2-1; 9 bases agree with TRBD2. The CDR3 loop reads CASSSGLAFDEQFF. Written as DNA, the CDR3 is TGCGCCAGCAGCTCCGGACTAGCGTTCGATGAGCAGTTCTTC.